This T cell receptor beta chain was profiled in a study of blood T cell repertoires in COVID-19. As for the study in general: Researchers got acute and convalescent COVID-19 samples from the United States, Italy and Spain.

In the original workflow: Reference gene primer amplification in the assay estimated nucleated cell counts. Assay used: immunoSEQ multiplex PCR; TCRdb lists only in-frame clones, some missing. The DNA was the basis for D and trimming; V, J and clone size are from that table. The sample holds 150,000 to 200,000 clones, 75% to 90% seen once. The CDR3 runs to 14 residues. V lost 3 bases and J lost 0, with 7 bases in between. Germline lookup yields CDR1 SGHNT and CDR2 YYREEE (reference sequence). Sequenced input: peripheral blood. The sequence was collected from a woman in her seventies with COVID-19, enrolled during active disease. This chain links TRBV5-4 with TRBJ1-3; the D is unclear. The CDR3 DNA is TGTGCCAGCAGCTCCCCTCCCTCTGGAAACACCATATATTTT. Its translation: CASSSPPSGNTIYF.